This TCR beta chain appears in the sequencing data of a study of T-cell reconstitution after alpha-beta-depleted transplantation in children. TCRbeta library preparation incorporated unique molecular identifiers. One entry per CDR3 protein, called by TCRdb with MiXCR from the PCR reads. Of about 200,000 distinct CDR3 sequences in the sample, roughly 8.3% are singletons; the top ten hold 35%. Whole-study results and caveats: From newly produced T cells came most of the T-cell counts and diversity one year after transplant.

A word on this clonotype: Its target is not known.

The CDR3 totals 11 residues. Between the trimmed V and J ends, which lost 7 bases and 4 bases, there was a span of 9 bases. The germline CDR1 and CDR2 sequences are SQVTM and ANQGSEA. This sample comprised PBMCs, mostly from graft donor cells, obtained 360 days after TCRalphabeta/CD19-depleted stem cell transplant. This clonotype was obtained from a male patient between 2 and 15 years old who had a stem cell transplant for acute myeloid leukemia, so the T cells may come from the graft donor. V usage is TRBV29-1 and J usage is TRBJ2-3, with no clear D. DNA for the CDR3: TGCAGCGCCGTACGGGCAGATACGCAGTATTTT. Amino acid sequence: CSAVRADTQYF.